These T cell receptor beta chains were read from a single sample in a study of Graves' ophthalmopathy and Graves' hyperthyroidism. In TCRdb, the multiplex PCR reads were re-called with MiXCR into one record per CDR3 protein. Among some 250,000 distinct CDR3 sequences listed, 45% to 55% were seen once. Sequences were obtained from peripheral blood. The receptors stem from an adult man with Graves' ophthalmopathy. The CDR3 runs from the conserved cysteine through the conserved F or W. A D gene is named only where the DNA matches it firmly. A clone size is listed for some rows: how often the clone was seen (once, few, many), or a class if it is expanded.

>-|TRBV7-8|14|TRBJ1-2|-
CASSLDREFDGYTF
TGTGCCAGCAGCTTAGACAGGGAGTTCGATGGCTACACCTTC
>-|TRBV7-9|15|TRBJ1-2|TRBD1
CASSFRGTGDYGYTF
TGTGCCAGCAGCTTTAGAGGGACAGGGGACTATGGCTACACCTTC
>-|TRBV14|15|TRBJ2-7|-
CASSQDQGLVDEQYF
TGTGCCAGCAGCCAAGATCAGGGGCTAGTGGACGAGCAGTACTTC
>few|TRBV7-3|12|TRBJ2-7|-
CASSLNGYEQYF
TGTGCCAGCAGCTTAAACGGCTACGAGCAGTACTTC
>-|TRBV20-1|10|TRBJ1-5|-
CSASKRAQHF
TGCAGTGCTAGTAAGCGGGCCCAGCATTTT
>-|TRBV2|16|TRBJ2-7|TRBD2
CASSELWTSGRYEQYF
TGTGCCAGCAGTGAACTCTGGACTAGCGGGAGGTACGAGCAGTACTTC
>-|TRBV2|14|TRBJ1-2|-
CASRPLLANYGYTF
TGTGCCAGCAGGCCGCTTTTAGCTAACTATGGCTACACCTTC
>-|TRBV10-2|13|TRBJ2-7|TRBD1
CASRETGSNEQYF
TGCGCCAGCAGAGAGACAGGGTCCAACGAGCAGTACTTC
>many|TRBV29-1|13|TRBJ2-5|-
CSVGQGSLETQYF
TGCAGCGTGGGGCAGGGGAGTTTAGAGACCCAGTACTTC
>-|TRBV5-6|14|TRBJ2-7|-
CASSMGPASYEQYF
TGTGCCAGCAGCATGGGACCGGCCTCCTACGAGCAGTACTTC
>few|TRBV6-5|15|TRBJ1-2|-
CASSYIPQPNYGYTF
TGTGCCAGCAGTTACATCCCCCAACCCAATTATGGCTACACCTTC
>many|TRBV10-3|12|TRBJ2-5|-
CAISDVGETQYF
TGTGCCATCAGTGATGTCGGGGAGACCCAGTACTTC
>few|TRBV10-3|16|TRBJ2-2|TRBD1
CAISATGGADTGELFF
TGTGCCATCAGCGCAACAGGGGGCGCGGACACCGGGGAGCTGTTTTTT
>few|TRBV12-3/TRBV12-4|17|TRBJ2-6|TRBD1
CASTPGQGLSGANVLTF
TGTGCCAGCACCCCGGGACAGGGGCTATCTGGGGCCAACGTCCTGACTTTC
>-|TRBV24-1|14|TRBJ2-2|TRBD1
CASEGAQNTGELFF
TGTGCCAGCGAGGGGGCGCAGAACACCGGGGAGCTGTTTTTT
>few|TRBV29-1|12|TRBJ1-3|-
CSAQSSGNTIYF
TGCAGCGCTCAGAGCTCTGGAAACACCATATATTTT
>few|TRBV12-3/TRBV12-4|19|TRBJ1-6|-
CASRSGTSGRVAYNSPLHF
TGTGCCAGCAGGTCGGGCACCTCGGGAAGGGTCGCCTATAATTCACCCCTCCACTTT